This T cell receptor beta chain originates from a study of beta chain features in type 1 diabetes. Notes on the study in general: TCRB CDR3 length was moderately but significantly reduced in all four CD4+ subsets of Type 1 diabetes patients.

V gave up 0 bases and J gave up 5 bases, with 7 bases separating them. This CDR3 has 13 residues. Germline loops: CDR1 LGHNA, CDR2 YSLEER. Every bit of the isolated RNA underwent reverse transcription, so sequencing read expressed TCRB transcripts. Method: immunoSEQ multiplex PCR; TCRdb's copy keeps in-frame clones and lacks some. Of 400,000 or so clones in the sample, roughly a tenth are singletons; the top ten hold about 0.6%. Concerning this clone: Its target is not known.

This rearrangement joins TRBV4-3 to TRBJ2-5; no firm D call. The source is a young man with type 1 diabetes. Source material: central memory CD4+ T cells from blood. CDR3 amino acids: CASSQDTRETQYF. CDR3 coding DNA: TGCGCCAGCAGCCAAGATACTCGGGAGACCCAGTACTTC.